This T cell receptor beta chain was identified in a study of shared clonotypes between healthy human individuals. This clone appeared a few times. The antigen is unknown. The study's findings and limits: The small donor group covered limited genetic and exposure diversity.

Clones were read by immunoSEQ multiplex PCR, and TCRdb kept only the in-frame ones, dropping some. The sample lists about 2.4 million clones, more than 90% occurring once. With V trimmed by 4 bases and J by 2 bases, 4 bases remained unmatched. Germline CDR1 is LGHNT and CDR2 is FRNRAP. This CDR3 contains 17 residues. Investigators divided CD4+ cells into CD45RA+ naive and CD45RA-negative memory subsets. The sequence derives from a young man in good health. The specimen sequenced was naive CD4+ T cells sorted from blood. Subset: CD45RA+ positively selected. The gene calls are TRBV12-5 and TRBJ2-1; TRBD2 matches at 14 bases. CDR3 protein: CASGSPTSGRAYNEQFF. CDR3 DNA sequence: TGTGCTAGTGGTTCCCCGACTAGCGGGAGGGCCTACAATGAGCAGTTCTTC. Together with reference TRBV12-5 and TRBJ2-1, the CDR3 gives the full variable domain: DARVTQTPRHKVTEMGQEVTMRCQPILGHNTVFWYRQTMMQGLELLAYFRNRAPLDDSGMPKDRFSAEMPDATLATLKIQPSEPRDSAVYFCASGSPTSGRAYNEQFFGPGTRLTVL.